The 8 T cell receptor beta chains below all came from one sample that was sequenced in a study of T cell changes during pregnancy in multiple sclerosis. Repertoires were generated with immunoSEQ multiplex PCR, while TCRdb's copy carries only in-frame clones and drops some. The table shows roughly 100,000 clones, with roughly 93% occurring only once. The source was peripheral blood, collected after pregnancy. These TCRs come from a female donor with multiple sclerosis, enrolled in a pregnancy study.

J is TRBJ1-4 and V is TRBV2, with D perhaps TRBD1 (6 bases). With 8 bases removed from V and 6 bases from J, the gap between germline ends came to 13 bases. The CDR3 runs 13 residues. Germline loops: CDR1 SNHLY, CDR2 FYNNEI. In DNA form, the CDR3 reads TGTGCCAGCTCAACAGGGTTGGATGAAAAACTGTTTTTT. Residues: CASSTGLDEKLFF.

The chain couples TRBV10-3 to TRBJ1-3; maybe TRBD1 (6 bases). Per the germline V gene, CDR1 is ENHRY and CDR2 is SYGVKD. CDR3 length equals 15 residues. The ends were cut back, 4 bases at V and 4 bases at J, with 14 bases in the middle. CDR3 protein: CAISGTRGSGNTIYF. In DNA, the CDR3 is TGTGCCATCAGTGGGACGAGGGGGAGCGGAAACACCATATATTTT.

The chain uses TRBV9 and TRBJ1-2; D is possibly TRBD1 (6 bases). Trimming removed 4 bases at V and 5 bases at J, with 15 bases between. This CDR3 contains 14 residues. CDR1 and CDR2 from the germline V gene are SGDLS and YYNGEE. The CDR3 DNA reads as TGTGCCAGCAGCCCCCAACAGGGAGGGTATGGCTACACCTTC. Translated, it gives CASSPQQGGYGYTF. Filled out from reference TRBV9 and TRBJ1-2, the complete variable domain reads DSGVTQTPKHLITATGQRVTLRCSPRSGDLSVYWYQQSLDQGLQFLIQYYNGEERAKGNILERFSAQQFPDLHSELNLSSLELGDSALYFCASSPQQGGYGYTFGSGTRLTVV.

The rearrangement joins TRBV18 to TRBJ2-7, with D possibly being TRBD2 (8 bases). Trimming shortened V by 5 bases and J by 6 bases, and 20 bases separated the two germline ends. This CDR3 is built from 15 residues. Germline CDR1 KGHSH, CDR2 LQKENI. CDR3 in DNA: TGTGCCAGCTCAACTGGACAGGTCGGGAGGGGCGAGCAGTACTTC. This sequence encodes CASSTGQVGRGEQYF. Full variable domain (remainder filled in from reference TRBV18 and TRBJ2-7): NAGVMQNPRHLVRRRGQEARLRCSPMKGHSHVYWYRQLPEEGLKFMVYLQKENIIDESGMPKERFSAEFPKEGPSILRIQQVVRGDSAAYFCASSTGQVGRGEQYFGPGTRLTVT.

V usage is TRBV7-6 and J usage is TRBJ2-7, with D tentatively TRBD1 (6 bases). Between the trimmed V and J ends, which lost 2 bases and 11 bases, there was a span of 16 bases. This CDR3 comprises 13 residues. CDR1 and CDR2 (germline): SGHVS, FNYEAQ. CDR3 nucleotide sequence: TGTGCCAGCAGCTTAACGAACAGGGACGTCAAGTACTTC. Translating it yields CASSLTNRDVKYF.

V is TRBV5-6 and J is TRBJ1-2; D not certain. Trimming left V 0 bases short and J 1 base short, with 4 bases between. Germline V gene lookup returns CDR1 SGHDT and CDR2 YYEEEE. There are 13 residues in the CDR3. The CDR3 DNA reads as TGTGCCAGCAGCTTGGCCGGTAACTATGGCTACACCTTC. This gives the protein CASSLAGNYGYTF.

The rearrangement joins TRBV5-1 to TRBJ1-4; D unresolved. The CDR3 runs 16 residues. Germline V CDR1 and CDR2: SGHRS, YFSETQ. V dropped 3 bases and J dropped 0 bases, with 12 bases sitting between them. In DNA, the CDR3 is TGCGCCAGCAGCTCCACTTTATCGACAACTAATGAAAAACTGTTTTTT. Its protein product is CASSSTLSTTNEKLFF. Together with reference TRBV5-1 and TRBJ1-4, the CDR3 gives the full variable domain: KAGVTQTPRYLIKTRGQQVTLSCSPISGHRSVSWYQQTPGQGLQFLFEYFSETQRNKGNFPGRFSGRQFSNSRSEMNVSTLELGDSALYLCASSSTLSTTNEKLFFGSGTQLSVL.

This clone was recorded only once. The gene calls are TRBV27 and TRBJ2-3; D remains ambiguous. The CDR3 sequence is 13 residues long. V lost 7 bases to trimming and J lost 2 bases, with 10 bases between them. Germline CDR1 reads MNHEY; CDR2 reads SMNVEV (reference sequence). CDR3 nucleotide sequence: TGTGCCAGCACCCCAACTCACACAGATACGCAGTATTTT. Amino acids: CASTPTHTDTQYF.